This T cell receptor beta chain was profiled in a study of shared clonotypes between healthy human individuals. About the research overall: For every donor, three CD4 naive, three CD4 memory, two CD8 naive and one CD8 memory plates were used.

It was at deep level that the assay was run. Some clones are missing from TCRdb's copy, which holds only in-frame ones; the method was immunoSEQ multiplex PCR. This sample has 2 million to 2.5 million clones, with 85% to 95% found just once. CDR1 is MNHNS, CDR2 SASEGT, per germline. V was cut by 5 bases and J by 4 bases, with 15 bases left in between. CDR3 size: 15 residues. The rearrangement links TRBV6-1 to TRBJ1-5; D is possibly TRBD1 (5 bases). The sequence derives from a man between 18 and 35 years old in good health. Some clones in this sample may be carry-over from other donors' samples. The sequenced sample was naive CD4+ T cells from PBMCs. Subset of the sample: CD45RA+ positively selected. The CDR3 DNA reads TGTGCCAGCAGTAAAACGGGACCGTCAAATCAGCCCCAGCATTTT. Translating it yields CASSKTGPSNQPQHF.